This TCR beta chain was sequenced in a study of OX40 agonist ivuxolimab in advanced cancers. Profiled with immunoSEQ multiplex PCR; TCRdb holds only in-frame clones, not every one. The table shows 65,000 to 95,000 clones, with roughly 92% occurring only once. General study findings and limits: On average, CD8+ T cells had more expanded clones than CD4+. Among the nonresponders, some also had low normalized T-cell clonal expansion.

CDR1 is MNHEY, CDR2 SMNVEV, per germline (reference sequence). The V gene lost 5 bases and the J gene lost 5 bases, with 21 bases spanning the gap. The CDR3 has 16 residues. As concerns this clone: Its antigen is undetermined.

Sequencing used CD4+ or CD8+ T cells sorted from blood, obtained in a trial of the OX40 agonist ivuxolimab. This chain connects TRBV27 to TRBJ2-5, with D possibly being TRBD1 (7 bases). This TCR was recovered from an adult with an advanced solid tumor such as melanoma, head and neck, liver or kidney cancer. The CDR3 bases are TGTGCCAGCAGTCGGGAGTCGACAGGGAAGGGGGAGACCCAGTACTTC. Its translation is CASSRESTGKGETQYF.